These 14 T cell receptor beta chains came from one sample sequenced in a study of shared clonotypes between healthy human individuals. Using immunoSEQ multiplex PCR, the repertoire was profiled, and TCRdb retains in-frame clones only, with some absent. The sample consists of under 2,500,000 clones, more than 90% of them appearing once. Sequencing used naive CD4+ T cells sorted from blood. The sample's subset: CD45RA+ positively selected. These receptor sequences come from a man aged 18 to 29 in good health.

Regarding this clone: The same CDR3 can be traced to other DNA sequences in this sample. The chain combines TRBV18 with TRBJ2-7; D is ambiguous. Per the germline V gene, CDR1 is KGHSH and CDR2 is LQKENI. This CDR3 region has 14 residues. Trimming removed 3 bases at V and 0 bases at J, with 9 bases between. The CDR3 DNA sequence: TGTGCCAGCTCACCGCCGGGTCTCTCCTACGAGCAGTACTTC. This gives the protein CASSPPGLSYEQYF. Looking up the rest from reference TRBV18 and TRBJ2-7 gives the full variable domain: NAGVMQNPRHLVRRRGQEARLRCSPMKGHSHVYWYRQLPEEGLKFMVYLQKENIIDESGMPKERFSAEFPKEGPSILRIQQVVRGDSAAYFCASSPPGLSYEQYFGPGTRLTVT.

This clone was counted once. The CDR3 nucleotides read TGTGCCAGCAGCTTGGGCCCCGGGACAGGGCAACGCGAGCAGTACTTC. Translated, it gives CASSLGPGTGQREQYF. The V call is TRBV5-6, the J call TRBJ2-7; 9 bases match TRBD1. CDR3 length: 16 residues. After removal of 0 bases from V and 6 bases from J, the junction contained 10 bases not matched to a gene. Germline CDR1 and CDR2: SGHDT and YYEEEE.

In this sample, this clone turned up once. The rearrangement links TRBV4-1 to TRBJ1-5, with no clear D. This CDR3 spans 13 amino acids. Germline V gives CDR1 MGHRA, CDR2 YSYEKL. The V end lost 1 base, the J end lost 6 bases, and 7 bases lay between the germline ends. The CDR3 DNA sequence: TGCGCCAGCAGCCAAGTCATCGGTCAGCCCCAGCATTTT. Translating gives CASSQVIGQPQHF.

This chain connects TRBV7-2 to TRBJ2-7; 9 positions match TRBD1. Per germline, CDR1 SGHTA and CDR2 FQGNSA. There are 15 residues in the CDR3. The J segment lost 2 bases and the V segment lost 5 bases, leaving 7 bases of the junction unmatched. CDR3 DNA sequence: TGTGCCAGCAGCCCCTTGGGGACAGGGCCCTACGAGCAGTACTTC. It specifies CASSPLGTGPYEQYF.

CDR3 amino acids: CASSRDGVSGNTIYF. CDR3 coding DNA: TGTGCCAGTAGTAGGGACGGTGTCTCTGGAAACACCATATATTTT. The genes are TRBV19 and TRBJ1-3; tentatively, D is TRBD1 (5 bases). The V end lost 4 bases, the J end lost 0 bases, and 10 bases lay between the germline ends. This CDR3 is 15 amino acids long. CDR1 is LNHDA, CDR2 SQIVND, per germline (reference sequence).

The chain recombines TRBV6-1 with TRBJ2-7, with D perhaps matching TRBD2 (6 bases). From germline, CDR1 is MNHNS and CDR2 SASEGT. The CDR3 extends over 14 amino acids. V lost 7 bases and J lost 4, with 17 bases in between. CDR3 coding DNA: TGTGCCAGCATCGAGTGGGGGGTAGGGTACGAGCAGTACTTC. Translation gives CASIEWGVGYEQYF.

This sequence joins TRBV5-1 and TRBJ2-1; 8 bases are a match to TRBD1. V lost 2 bases, J lost 8 bases, and 6 bases stayed unmatched. There are 14 residues in the CDR3. Germline V lookup: CDR1 SGHRS, CDR2 YFSETQ. Here the CDR3 DNA reads TGCGCCAGCAGCTTAAACGACAGGGGATATGAGCAGTTCTTC. As protein: CASSLNDRGYEQFF.

The chain joins TRBV30 to TRBJ2-7, with 10 bases that match TRBD1. From germline, CDR1 is GTSNPN and CDR2 SVGIG (reference sequence). V shed 3 bases, J shed 0 bases, and the junction held 14 bases outside the gene matches. This CDR3 is built from 18 residues. Here the CDR3 DNA reads TGTGCCTGGAGCCCCCCCGGGACAGGGGTCGGGGGCTCCTACGAGCAGTACTTC. Protein sequence: CAWSPPGTGVGGSYEQYF.

In the case of this clone: The same CDR3 also results from other DNA sequences found in this sample. The chain has TRBV4-1 and TRBJ1-3; D is possibly TRBD1 (6 bases). The CDR3 runs 16 residues. CDR1 is MGHRA and CDR2 is YSYEKL in the germline V gene. V was trimmed by 1 base and J by 0 bases, leaving 10 bases between them. The CDR3 region is CASSQGDTVSGNTIYF. The DNA for the CDR3 is TGCGCCAGCAGCCAAGGGGACACCGTCTCTGGAAACACCATATATTTT.

V usage is TRBV7-9 and J usage is TRBJ2-2; no clear D. V lost 5 bases and J lost 4, with 5 bases in between. Germline V CDR1 and CDR2: SEHNR, FQNEAQ (reference sequence). The CDR3 has 12 residues. CDR3 coding DNA: TGTGCCAGCAGCCCTCTCACCGGGGAGCTGTTTTTT. This encodes CASSPLTGELFF. The whole variable domain, filled in from reference TRBV7-9 and TRBJ2-2, reads DTGVSQNPRHKITKRGQNVTFRCDPISEHNRLYWYRQTLGQGPEFLTYFQNEAQLEKSRLLSDRFSAERPKGSFSTLEIQRTEQGDSAMYLCASSPLTGELFFGEGSRLTVL.

V usage is TRBV5-1 and J usage is TRBJ2-5; TRBD1 matches 9 bases. The CDR3 runs 15 residues. Losses at the gene ends were 4 bases for V and 3 bases for J; bases not matched to a gene: 7. Germline loops: CDR1 SGHRS, CDR2 YFSETQ. CDR3: CASSPVGQGKETQYF. The CDR3 nucleotides are TGCGCCAGCAGCCCGGTCGGACAGGGGAAAGAGACCCAGTACTTC.

The V and J genes are TRBV14 and TRBJ2-7; D tentatively fits TRBD1 or TRBD2 (8 bases each). Germline-derived CDR1 and CDR2 are SGHDN and FVKESK. V dropped 3 bases and J dropped 6 bases, with 21 bases sitting between them. The CDR3 is 16 amino acids. The CDR3 here is CASSHPLAARGREQYF. In DNA form, the CDR3 reads TGTGCCAGCAGCCACCCACTAGCGGCCAGGGGGCGCGAGCAGTACTTC.

The chain carries TRBV15 and TRBJ2-5; no firm D call. The ends were cut back, 0 bases at V and 5 bases at J, with 10 bases in the middle. This CDR3 has 14 residues. In germline, CDR1 is LNHNV, CDR2 YYDKDF (reference sequence). CDR3 sequence (DNA): TGTGCCACCAGCAGAGATTCCCCTCCCGAGACCCAGTACTTC. Its protein product is CATSRDSPPETQYF. The variable domain in full, completed from reference TRBV15 and TRBJ2-5, reads DAMVIQNPRYQVTQFGKPVTLSCSQTLNHNVMYWYQQKSSQAPKLLFHYYDKDFNNEADTPDNFQSRRPNTSFCFLDIRSPGLGDTAMYLCATSRDSPPETQYFGPGTRLLVL.

The rearrangement joins TRBV11-2 to TRBJ1-3; 7 nucleotides match TRBD1. Germline V lookup: CDR1 SGHAT, CDR2 FQNNGV. This CDR3 comprises 17 residues. Unmatched junction bases numbered 10, after V lost 5 bases and J lost 0 bases. As DNA, the CDR3 is TGTGCCAGCAGCCCCCGGGCGGCAGGGGGCTCTGGAAACACCATATATTTT. Amino acid sequence: CASSPRAAGGSGNTIYF.